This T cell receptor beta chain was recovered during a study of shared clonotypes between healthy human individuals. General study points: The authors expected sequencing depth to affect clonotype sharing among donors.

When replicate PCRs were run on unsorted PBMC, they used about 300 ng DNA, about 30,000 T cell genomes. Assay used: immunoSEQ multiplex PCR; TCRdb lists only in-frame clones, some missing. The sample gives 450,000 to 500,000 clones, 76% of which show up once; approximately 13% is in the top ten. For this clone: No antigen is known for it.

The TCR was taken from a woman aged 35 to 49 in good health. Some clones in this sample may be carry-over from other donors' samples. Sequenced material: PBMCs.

CDR3 nucleotide sequence: TGCGCCAGCAGCCAAGAGGAGTCTGGGACGGGTGAGCAGTTCTTC. As protein: CASSQEESGTGEQFF. The chain is built from TRBV4-1 and TRBJ2-1; D may be TRBD1 or TRBD2 (5 bases each). Deletions cut 0 bases from V and 9 bases from J, with 15 bases between. CDR1 and CDR2 from the germline V gene are MGHRA and YSYEKL. This CDR3 is built from 15 residues.